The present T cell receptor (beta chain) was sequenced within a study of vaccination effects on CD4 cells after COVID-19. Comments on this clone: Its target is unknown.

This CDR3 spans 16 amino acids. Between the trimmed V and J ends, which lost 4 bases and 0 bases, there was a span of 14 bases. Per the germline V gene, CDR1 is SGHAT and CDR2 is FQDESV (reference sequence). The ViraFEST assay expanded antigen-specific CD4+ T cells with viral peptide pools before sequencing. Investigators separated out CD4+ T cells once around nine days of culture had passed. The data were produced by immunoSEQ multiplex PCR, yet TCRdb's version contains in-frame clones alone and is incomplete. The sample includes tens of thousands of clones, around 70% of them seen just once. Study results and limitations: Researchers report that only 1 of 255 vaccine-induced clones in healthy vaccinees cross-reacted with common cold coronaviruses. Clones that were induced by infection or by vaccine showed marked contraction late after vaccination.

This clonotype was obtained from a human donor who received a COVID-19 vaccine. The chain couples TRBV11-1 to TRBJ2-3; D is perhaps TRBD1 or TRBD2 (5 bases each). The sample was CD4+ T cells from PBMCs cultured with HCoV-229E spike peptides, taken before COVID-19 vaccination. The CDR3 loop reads CASSSRRDQSTDTQYF. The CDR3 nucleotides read TGTGCCAGCAGCTCCCGCCGGGACCAAAGCACAGATACGCAGTATTTT.